One and the same sample provided the 14 T cell receptor beta chains below, sequenced in a study of cytomegalovirus exposure and HLA in healthy donors. Assay used: immunoSEQ multiplex PCR; TCRdb lists only in-frame clones, some missing. Among tens of thousands of clones listed, around 95% were seen once. The source material was PBMCs. The receptors were sampled from a man aged 18 to 29 in good health and CMV-seropositive.

The J gene is TRBJ2-7, the V gene TRBV19, with a possible D match to TRBD1 (6 bases). CDR1 LNHDA and CDR2 SQIVND come from the germline V gene (reference sequence). V lost 5 bases and J 6 bases, leaving 11 bases between the germline ends. This CDR3 is built from 12 residues. The CDR3, as DNA: TGTGCCAGTAGTTCCCGGACAGCCGAGCAGTACTTC. Protein sequence: CASSSRTAEQYF.

The V call is TRBV15, the J call TRBJ1-4, with D hard to call. From germline, CDR1 is LNHNV and CDR2 YYDKDF (reference sequence). V dropped 0 bases and J dropped 7 bases, with 6 bases sitting between them. The CDR3 is 13 amino acids. DNA of the CDR3: TGTGCCACCAGCAGAGATTGGGCTGAAAAACTGTTTTTT. Translated: CATSRDWAEKLFF.

The V and J genes are TRBV4-2 and TRBJ1-5, with D possibly being TRBD1 (5 bases). Deletions cut 0 bases from V and 4 bases from J, with 13 bases between. The CDR3 extends over 16 amino acids. CDR1 is LGHNA, CDR2 YNFKEQ, per germline. The CDR3 sequence is CASSQDRGVGNQPQHF. In nucleotides, the CDR3 is TGTGCCAGCAGCCAAGATCGGGGGGTGGGGAATCAGCCCCAGCATTTT.

V usage is TRBV7-6 and J usage is TRBJ2-7; 11 positions match TRBD2. Unmatched junction bases numbered 2, after V lost 2 bases and J lost 2 bases. Germline V gene lookup returns CDR1 SGHVS and CDR2 FNYEAQ. CDR3 size: 15 residues. As DNA, the CDR3 is TGTGCCAGCAGCTTACGGACTAGCGGGCCCTACGAGCAGTACTTC. Its protein product is CASSLRTSGPYEQYF.

This chain connects TRBV9 to TRBJ2-1; 10 bases match TRBD2. Germline V gene lookup returns CDR1 SGDLS and CDR2 YYNGEE. The CDR3 is made up of 15 amino acids. Trimming removed 3 bases from V and 3 bases from J; junction bases left unmatched: 3. The CDR3 loop is CASSASGSGYNEQFF. For the CDR3, the DNA is TGTGCCAGCAGCGCTAGCGGGAGCGGCTACAATGAGCAGTTCTTC.

This clone appeared a single time. The chain links TRBV2 to TRBJ2-7; perhaps TRBD2 as D (7 bases). There are 14 residues in the CDR3. CDR1 is SNHLY and CDR2 is FYNNEI in the germline V gene. Trimming took off 6 bases at V and 3 bases at J, with 15 bases between the two ends. DNA of the CDR3: TGTGCCAGCAGGGATAGGGGGGGCGGCTACGAGCAGTACTTC. Amino acids: CASRDRGGGYEQYF. The full variable domain, completed using reference TRBV2 and TRBJ2-7, is EPEVTQTPSHQVTQMGQEVILRCVPISNHLYFYWYRQILGQKVEFLVSFYNNEISEKSEIFDDQFSVERPDGSNFTLKIRSTKLEDSAMYFCASRDRGGGYEQYFGPGTRLTVT.

This clone was picked up one time. The chain is built from TRBV5-1 and TRBJ2-7, with a possible D match to TRBD1 (6 bases). The germline V gene has CDR1 SGHRS and CDR2 YFSETQ. Trimming stripped 3 bases from V and 2 bases from J, with 18 bases between. The CDR3 runs to 16 residues. CDR3 sequence (DNA): TGCGCCAGCAGCTCCGTTATGACAGGCTTAGCCTACGAGCAGTACTTC. Translation gives CASSSVMTGLAYEQYF.

This chain connects TRBV6-5 to TRBJ1-5; 8 nucleotides line up with TRBD1. CDR3 length: 14 residues. Germline CDR1 MNHEY, CDR2 SVGAGI. Unmatched junction bases numbered 12, after V lost 10 bases and J lost 7 bases. The CDR3 region has the DNA TGTGCCACGCGACAGGGGTGGTCTGGCCAGCCCCAGCATTTT. Its translation: CATRQGWSGQPQHF.

The CDR3 DNA follows: TGTGCCAGCATACCATTTGGGACAGGTAATAACTACGAGCAGTACTTC. It specifies CASIPFGTGNNYEQYF. V is TRBV5-6 and J is TRBJ2-7; 8 positions agree with TRBD1. Germline CDR1 reads SGHDT; CDR2 reads YYEEEE. The V gene end was trimmed by 6 bases and the J gene end by 3 bases; junction bases not matched to a gene: 14. The CDR3 contains 16 residues.

The V gene is TRBV5-8, the J gene TRBJ1-1, with a weak D call TRBD1 (6 bases). V lost 3 bases, J lost 5 bases, and 14 bases lay in between. The CDR3 contains 14 residues. CDR1 is SGHTS, CDR2 YDEGEE, per germline. The CDR3 DNA reads as TGTGCCAGCAGCTCTTGGGGGCGAGATACTGAAGCTTTCTTT. Its protein product is CASSSWGRDTEAFF.

The genes are TRBV5-1 and TRBJ2-5; D remains unclear. Trimming shortened V by 5 bases and J by 3 bases, and 5 bases separated the two germline ends. CDR3 length: 11 residues. Germline loops: CDR1 SGHRS, CDR2 YFSETQ. DNA of the CDR3: TGCGCCAGCAGGGCGGAAGAGACCCAGTACTTC. Its translation is CASRAEETQYF.

The gene calls are TRBV5-4 and TRBJ2-1, with TRBD2 identical over 7 bases. The CDR3 has 14 residues. The trim removed 7 bases at V and 7 bases at J, leaving 11 bases unmatched. Per germline, CDR1 SGHNT and CDR2 YYREEE (reference sequence). The CDR3, as DNA: TGTGCCAGCTCGCACGGGGGGTCGGAGAATGAGCAGTTCTTC. Translation gives CASSHGGSENEQFF.

The genes are TRBV5-1 and TRBJ1-5; the D is unclear. V was shortened by 1 base and J by 0 bases, with 8 bases between the two germline ends. Germline V gives CDR1 SGHRS, CDR2 YFSETQ. This CDR3 has 15 amino acids. This CDR3 reads CASSLYGYSNQPQHF. As DNA, the CDR3 is TGCGCCAGCAGCTTGTACGGGTATAGCAATCAGCCCCAGCATTTT.

This rearrangement joins TRBV7-7 to TRBJ2-1; 11 bases align to TRBD2. Germline V gene sequence: CDR1 SSHAT, CDR2 FNYEAQ (reference sequence). The CDR3 extends over 13 amino acids. With 5 bases clipped from V and 9 bases from J, the junction kept 3 bases outside the gene matches. CDR3 in amino acids: CASSPGTSGEQFF. DNA for the CDR3: TGTGCCAGCAGCCCCGGGACTAGCGGTGAGCAGTTCTTC. Full variable domain (outside the CDR3, taken from reference TRBV7-7 and TRBJ2-1): GAGVSQSPRYKVTKRGQDVTLRCDPISSHATLYWYQQALGQGPEFLTYFNYEAQPDKSGLPSDRFSAERPEGSISTLTIQRTEQRDSAMYRCASSPGTSGEQFFGPGTRLTVL.